The source of this TCR beta chain is a study of cytomegalovirus exposure and HLA in healthy donors. Study-wide findings and caveats: Among the most significant clusters, several appeared linked to common viral pathogens in a later analysis. Most of the TCR beta V segments (in an earlier analysis) were productive either about 87% or about 30% of the time. Analysis performed later found around 15,000 TCR beta sequences associated with HLA alleles at 0.05 false discovery rate. There was a cluster of highly shared sequence variants that was likely a sequencing artifact.

Trimming took 4 bases from V and 4 from J, leaving 9 bases between them. Germline CDR1 SGDLS, CDR2 YYNGEE. This CDR3 is built from 13 residues. PCR employed 60 Vbeta and 13 Jbeta primers. The table came from immunoSEQ multiplex PCR; TCRdb's copy has only in-frame clones and leaves some out. The sample lists about 140,000 clones, 80% occurring once. Of note for this clone: As yet, its antigen is unknown.

The rearrangement joins TRBV9 to TRBJ1-5, with D tentatively TRBD1 (6 bases). The sample was PBMCs. This receptor was identified in a male donor in good health and CMV-seronegative. Here the CDR3 DNA reads TGTGCCAGCAGCCCCACAGGGAATCAGCCCCAGCATTTT. Encoded protein: CASSPTGNQPQHF.